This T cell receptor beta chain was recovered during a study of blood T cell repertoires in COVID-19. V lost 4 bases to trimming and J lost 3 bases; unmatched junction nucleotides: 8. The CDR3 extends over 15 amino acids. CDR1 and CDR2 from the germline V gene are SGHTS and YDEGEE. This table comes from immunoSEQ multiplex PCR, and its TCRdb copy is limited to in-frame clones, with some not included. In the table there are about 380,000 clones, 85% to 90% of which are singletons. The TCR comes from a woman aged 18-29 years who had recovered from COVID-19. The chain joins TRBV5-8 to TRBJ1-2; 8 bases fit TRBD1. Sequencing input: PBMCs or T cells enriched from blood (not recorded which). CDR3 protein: CASSLGQGRDYGYTF. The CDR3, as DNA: TGTGCCAGCAGCCTAGGACAGGGTAGGGACTATGGCTACACCTTC. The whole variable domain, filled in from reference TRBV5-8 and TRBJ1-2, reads EAGVTQSPTHLIKTRGQQATLRCSPISGHTSVYWYQQALGLGLQFLLWYDEGEERNRGNFPPRFSGRQFPNYSSELNVNALELEDSALYLCASSLGQGRDYGYTFGSGTRLTVV.